Listed here are 3 T cell receptor beta chains from one sample, sequenced in a study of cytotoxic CD8 clonotypes in ibrutinib-treated CLL. The repertoire was sequenced with immunoSEQ multiplex PCR; TCRdb's copy has only in-frame clones and lacks some. The profile shows roughly 38,000 clones, about half of them singletons. Sequenced material: PBMCs, taken before ibrutinib treatment. Source of these receptors: a human donor with chronic lymphocytic leukemia.

The rearrangement joins TRBV7-8 to TRBJ2-5, with 14 bases matching TRBD2. The CDR3 runs 16 residues. The germline CDR1 and CDR2 sequences are SGHVS and FQNEAQ. V lost 4 bases to trimming and J lost 5 bases; unmatched junction nucleotides: 6. CDR3 sequence (DNA): TGTGCCAGCAGCTGGACTAGCGGGGGGAGGCGGGAGACCCAGTACTTC. This sequence encodes CASSWTSGGRRETQYF.

V usage is TRBV5-1 and J usage is TRBJ2-3; D not resolved. Germline V lookup: CDR1 SGHRS, CDR2 YFSETQ. The CDR3 totals 17 residues. V lost 2 bases and J lost 1, with 17 bases in between. CDR3 nucleotide sequence: TGCGCCAGCAGCTTAGACCTAAGGCAGGCTGGCACAGATACGCAGTATTTT. This encodes CASSLDLRQAGTDTQYF. The variable domain in full, completed from reference TRBV5-1 and TRBJ2-3, reads KAGVTQTPRYLIKTRGQQVTLSCSPISGHRSVSWYQQTPGQGLQFLFEYFSETQRNKGNFPGRFSGRQFSNSRSEMNVSTLELGDSALYLCASSLDLRQAGTDTQYFGPGTRLTVL.

V is TRBV19 and J is TRBJ2-5; maybe TRBD2 (7 bases). The CDR3 runs 14 residues. Germline CDR1 is LNHDA and CDR2 is SQIVND (reference sequence). V was cut by 6 bases and J by 4 bases, with 15 bases left in between. The CDR3 loop reads CASSHEGGRETQYF. CDR3 nucleotide sequence: TGTGCCAGTAGCCACGAGGGGGGGAGAGAGACCCAGTACTTC.